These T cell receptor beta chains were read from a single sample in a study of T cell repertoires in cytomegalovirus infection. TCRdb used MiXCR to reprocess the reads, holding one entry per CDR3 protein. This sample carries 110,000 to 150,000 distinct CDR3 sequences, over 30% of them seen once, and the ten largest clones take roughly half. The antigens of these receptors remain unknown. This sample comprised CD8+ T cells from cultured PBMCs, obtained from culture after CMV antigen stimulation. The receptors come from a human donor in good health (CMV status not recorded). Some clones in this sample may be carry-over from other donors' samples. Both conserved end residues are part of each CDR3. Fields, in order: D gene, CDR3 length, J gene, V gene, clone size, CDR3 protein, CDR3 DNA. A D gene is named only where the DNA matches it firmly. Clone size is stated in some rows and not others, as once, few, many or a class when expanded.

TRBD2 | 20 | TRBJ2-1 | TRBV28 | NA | CASSLGGTSGGAIPYNEQFF | TGTGCCAGCAGTTTAGGGGGGACTAGCGGGGGGGCCATTCCCTACAATGAGCAGTTCTTC
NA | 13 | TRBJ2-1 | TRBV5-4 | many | CASSFSGTHEQFF | TGTGCCAGCAGCTTCTCCGGGACCCATGAGCAGTTCTTC
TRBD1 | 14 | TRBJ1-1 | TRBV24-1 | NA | CATSDQTGCELAFF | TGTGCCACCAGTGATCAGACAGGGTGCGAATTGGCTTTCTTT
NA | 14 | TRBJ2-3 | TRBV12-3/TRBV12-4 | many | CASSFLETTDTQYF | TGTGCCAGCAGTTTCTTAGAGACCACAGATACGCAGTATTTT
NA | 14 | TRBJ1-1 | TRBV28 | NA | CASSFTGMNTEAFF | TGTGCCAGCAGTTTCACAGGAATGAACACTGAAGCTTTCTTT
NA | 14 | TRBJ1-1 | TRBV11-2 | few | CASSFPGLGGEAFF | TGTGCCAGCAGCTTCCCTGGTCTTGGAGGTGAAGCTTTCTTT
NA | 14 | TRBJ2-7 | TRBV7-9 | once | CASSRRQDNYEQYF | TGTGCCAGCAGCCGTCGACAGGACAACTACGAGCAGTACTTC
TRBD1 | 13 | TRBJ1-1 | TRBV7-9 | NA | CASTPQGQNEAFF | TGTGCCAGCACCCCTCAGGGACAGAATGAAGCTTTCTTT
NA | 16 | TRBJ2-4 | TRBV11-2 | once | CASSPQQGLAKNIQYF | TGTGCCAGCAGCCCGCAACAGGGCCTAGCCAAAAACATTCAGTACTTC
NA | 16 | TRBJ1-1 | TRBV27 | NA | CASSLGRQYMNTEAFF | TGTGCCAGCAGTTTAGGCCGTCAGTACATGAACACTGAAGCTTTCTTT
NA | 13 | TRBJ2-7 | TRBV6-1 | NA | CASSLSRLYEQYF | TGTGCCAGCAGTCTTAGCCGTTTGTACGAGCAGTACTTC
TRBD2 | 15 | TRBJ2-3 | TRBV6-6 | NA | CASSYVTSGRDTQYF | TGTGCCAGCAGTTACGTCACTAGCGGGAGAGATACGCAGTATTTT
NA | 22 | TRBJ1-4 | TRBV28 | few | CASSLLLQYGGLSRYVNEKLFF | TGTGCCAGCAGTTTGCTTTTGCAATACGGGGGGCTCTCCCGATATGTTAATGAAAAACTGTTTTTT
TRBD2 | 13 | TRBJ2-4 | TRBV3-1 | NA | CASSQGIAGAQYF | TGTGCCAGCAGCCAAGGAATAGCGGGGGCCCAGTACTTC
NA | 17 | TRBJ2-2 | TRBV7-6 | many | CASSPAPGTRNTGELFF | TGTGCCAGCAGCCCAGCCCCCGGGACCAGGAACACCGGGGAGCTGTTTTTT
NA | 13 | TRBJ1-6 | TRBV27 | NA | CASSSRGGSPLHF | TGTGCCAGCAGTTCCCGTGGGGGTTCACCCCTCCACTTT
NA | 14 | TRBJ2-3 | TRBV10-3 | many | CATSIEGGGDTQYF | TGTGCCACCTCCATTGAGGGGGGAGGAGATACGCAGTATTTT
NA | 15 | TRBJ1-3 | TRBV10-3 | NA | CAISEISGSGNTIYF | TGTGCCATCAGTGAGATCTCAGGAAGTGGAAACACCATATATTTT
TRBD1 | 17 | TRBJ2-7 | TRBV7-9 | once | CASSPRDRPSPSYEQYF | TGTGCCAGCAGCCCAAGGGACAGGCCGTCCCCCTCCTACGAGCAGTACTTC
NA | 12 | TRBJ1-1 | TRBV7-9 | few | CASDMGGLEAFF | TGTGCCAGCGACATGGGGGGACTTGAAGCTTTCTTT
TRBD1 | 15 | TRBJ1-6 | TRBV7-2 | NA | CASSLWGQGNSPLHF | TGTGCCAGCAGCTTATGGGGACAGGGGAATTCACCCCTCCACTTT
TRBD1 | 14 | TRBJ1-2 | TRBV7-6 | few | CASSPTPGGGGYTF | TGTGCCAGCAGCCCCACCCCAGGGGGCGGTGGCTACACCTTC
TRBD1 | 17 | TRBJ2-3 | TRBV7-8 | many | CASFSFGTGLNTDTQYF | TGTGCTAGCTTCTCGTTCGGGACAGGGCTTAACACAGATACGCAGTATTTT
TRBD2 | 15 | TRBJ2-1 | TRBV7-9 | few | CASSLTSGVNNEQFF | TGTGCCAGCAGCCTGACTAGCGGGGTTAACAATGAGCAGTTCTTC
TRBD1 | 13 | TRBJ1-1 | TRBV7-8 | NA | CASSWGQSTEAFF | TGTGCCAGCAGTTGGGGACAGTCCACTGAAGCTTTCTTT
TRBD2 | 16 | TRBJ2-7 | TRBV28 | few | CASSLVGAGYSYEQYF | TGTGCCAGCAGTTTAGTTGGAGCGGGGTACTCCTACGAGCAGTACTTC
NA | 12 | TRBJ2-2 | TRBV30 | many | CAWGTLVGELFF | TGTGCCTGGGGGACCCTCGTGGGGGAGCTGTTTTTT
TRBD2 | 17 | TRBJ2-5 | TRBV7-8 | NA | CASSQFLGSGAWETQYF | TGTGCCAGCAGCCAATTCTTGGGTAGCGGGGCGTGGGAGACCCAGTACTTC
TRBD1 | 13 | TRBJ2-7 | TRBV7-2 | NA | CASSPRGTYEQYF | TGTGCCAGCAGCCCCAGGGGGACCTACGAGCAGTACTTC
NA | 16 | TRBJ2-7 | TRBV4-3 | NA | CASSQAERLIFYEQYF | TGCGCCAGCAGCCAAGCCGAGAGACTAATCTTTTACGAGCAGTACTTC
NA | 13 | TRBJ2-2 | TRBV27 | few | CASLGLYTGELFF | TGTGCCAGTCTGGGGTTGTACACCGGGGAGCTGTTTTTT
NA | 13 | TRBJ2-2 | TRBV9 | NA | CASSVADTGELFF | TGTGCCAGCAGCGTAGCCGACACCGGGGAGCTGTTTTTT